These T cell receptor beta chains were read from a single sample in a study of technical replicates of blood from a few donors. The repertoire was sequenced with immunoSEQ multiplex PCR; TCRdb's copy has only in-frame clones and lacks some. This sample has tens of thousands of clones, with around 96% found just once. The sample taken for sequencing was T cells isolated from PBMCs. The receptors come from a human donor in good health. CDR3s include the opening cysteine and the closing phenylalanine or tryptophan. The D gene is left open where the match is weak. Clone size appears in some rows only: once, few, many, or a class for an expanded clone.

clone_size,j_call,d_call,cdr3_length,v_call,cdr3_nt,cdr3_aa
few,TRBJ2-7,-,14,TRBV5-5,TGTGCCAGCAGCTTGAACAGGGCGGGCTACGAGCAGTACTTC,CASSLNRAGYEQYF
-,TRBJ2-7,TRBD1,16,TRBV5-1,TGCGCCAGCAGCTTGGCCCCGGGACAGGGAAGCTACGAGCAGTACTTC,CASSLAPGQGSYEQYF
once,TRBJ1-1,TRBD1,12,TRBV29-1,TGCAGCGGAGGACAGGGATTCACTGAAGCTTTCTTT,CSGGQGFTEAFF
-,TRBJ2-7,-,14,TRBV5-1,TGCGCCAGCAGCTTAGGGGGAATAGGCTACGAGCAGTACTTC,CASSLGGIGYEQYF
once,TRBJ2-1,TRBD2,15,TRBV6-5,TGTGCCAGCACCGGGACTAGCGGGGGTTACAATGAGCAGTTCTTC,CASTGTSGGYNEQFF
-,TRBJ1-2,TRBD1,15,TRBV29-1,TGCAGCGTTGAAGACTGGAACCAGGGGGCTCGGGGCTACACCTTC,CSVEDWNQGARGYTF
-,TRBJ2-1,TRBD2,19,TRBV5-1,TGCGCCAGCAGCTCGGGACTAGCGGGATGGGATGGCTCCTACAATGAGCAGTTCTTC,CASSSGLAGWDGSYNEQFF
once,TRBJ1-5,-,15,TRBV18,TGTGCCAGCTCGGGCCGGCAAGGGGACAATCAGCCCCAGCATTTT,CASSGRQGDNQPQHF
-,TRBJ1-1,-,11,TRBV6-5,TGTGCCAGCCAGGGAAGGGCTGAAGCTTTCTTT,CASQGRAEAFF
-,TRBJ1-1,-,15,TRBV7-9,TGTGCCAGCAGCTTATTTAACTCGGGGAACACTGAAGCTTTCTTT,CASSLFNSGNTEAFF
-,TRBJ1-3,-,14,TRBV7-9,TGTGCCAGCAGCTTCGACAGGCCTGGAAACACCATATATTTT,CASSFDRPGNTIYF
-,TRBJ2-3,-,14,TRBV11-1,TGTGCCAGCAGTCTGGAGCGGGCCACAGATACGCAGTATTTT,CASSLERATDTQYF
-,TRBJ1-1,-,14,TRBV5-8,TGTGCCAGCAGCTTGTGGGGCCGGAACACTGAAGCTTTCTTT,CASSLWGRNTEAFF
few,TRBJ2-5,-,14,TRBV5-1,TGCGCCAGCAGCTCGCCAGGGACACAAGAGACCCAGTACTTC,CASSSPGTQETQYF
-,TRBJ1-5,-,13,TRBV6-6,TGTGCCAGCTACCGTGACGGGTACCAGCCCCAGCATTTT,CASYRDGYQPQHF
-,TRBJ1-4,-,12,TRBV7-8,TGTGCCAGCAGCCAACTCGAGGGATCACTGTTTTTT,CASSQLEGSLFF
-,TRBJ2-7,-,12,TRBV4-2,TGTGCCAGCAGCCAAGAGTCGGACGAGCAGTACTTC,CASSQESDEQYF
-,TRBJ1-1,-,13,TRBV29-1,TGCAGCGTTGAGTTAGAGGAGAACACTGAAGCTTTCTTT,CSVELEENTEAFF
-,TRBJ2-3,-,14,TRBV2,TGTGCCAGCTCCGTAACAGGGTGGGCAGATACGCAGTATTTT,CASSVTGWADTQYF
-,TRBJ2-1,TRBD2,13,TRBV19,TGTGCCTCCCGGGCCACTAGCGGGTACGAGCAGTTCTTC,CASRATSGYEQFF
-,TRBJ2-5,TRBD2,15,TRBV5-4,TGTGCCAGCAGCTTATTCAGCGGGATTGGAGAGACCCAGTACTTC,CASSLFSGIGETQYF
-,TRBJ2-7,TRBD1,11,TRBV19,TGCTCCAGGGGGTTCGCCTACGAGCAGTACTTC,CSRGFAYEQYF
once,TRBJ2-1,TRBD2,18,TRBV5-4,TGTGCCAGCAGCCCGAGCCTTGGGGCTAGCGGGAGGGCAAAAGAGCAGTTCTTC,CASSPSLGASGRAKEQFF
-,TRBJ1-1,-,18,TRBV7-9,TGTGCCAGCAGCTTCCCCCCTCGGGACACTACTTTGAACACTGAAGCTTTCTTT,CASSFPPRDTTLNTEAFF
-,TRBJ2-7,-,14,TRBV5-6,TGTGCCAGCAGCCAACACAGGGACTCCTACGAGCAGTACTTC,CASSQHRDSYEQYF
-,TRBJ2-5,-,14,TRBV7-9,TGTGCCAGCAGCTTAGTTGGAGAATTCGAGACCCAGTACTTC,CASSLVGEFETQYF
-,TRBJ1-5,-,15,TRBV28,TGTGCCAGCAGTTTTGGCCGCAGGGGCAATCAGCCCCAGCATTTT,CASSFGRRGNQPQHF
-,TRBJ2-7,TRBD1,14,TRBV16,TGTGCCAGCAGCCAAGGGACAGGGTCCTACGAGCAGTACTTC,CASSQGTGSYEQYF
-,TRBJ1-2,TRBD1,13,TRBV7-2,TGTGCCAGCAGCTTGGGACAGGGGGATCGCTACACCTTC,CASSLGQGDRYTF
-,TRBJ2-7,TRBD2,15,TRBV6-1,TGTGCCAGCGCAACGCTAGCGGGAGGCCACTACGAGCAGTACTTC,CASATLAGGHYEQYF
-,TRBJ1-2,-,14,TRBV25-1,TGTGCCAGCTCCGCACCGGGGGGTGCCTATGGCTACACCTTC,CASSAPGGAYGYTF
-,TRBJ2-3,TRBD2,14,TRBV19,TGTGCCAGTAGTACTAGCGGGGGCACAGATACGCAGTATTTT,CASSTSGGTDTQYF
-,TRBJ2-7,-,14,TRBV10-3,TGTGCCATCAGTGAAACAGGGAAATCCTACGAGCAGTACTTC,CAISETGKSYEQYF
-,TRBJ1-5,TRBD1,17,TRBV7-2,TGTGCCAGCAGCTTAGAGGCAGGGGGCTGGAGCAATCAGCCCCAGCATTTT,CASSLEAGGWSNQPQHF
-,TRBJ1-1,-,15,TRBV7-9,TGTGCCAGCAGCACGAAGACAGGACCGGACACTGAAGCTTTCTTT,CASSTKTGPDTEAFF